Listed below are T cell receptor beta chains from one sample, sequenced in a study of blood T cell repertoires in COVID-19. The data were produced by immunoSEQ multiplex PCR, yet TCRdb's version contains in-frame clones alone and is incomplete. The table includes about 72,000 clones, 90% detected once. The specimen was peripheral blood. Receptors originate from a human donor in a cohort sampled during active COVID-19. Each CDR3 is given with its conserved first and last residue. D genes are given only for firm matches. Some rows have no size entry. The others give once, few or many, or a class for an expanded clone.

abundance	d_gene	v_gene	j_gene	CDR3aa	CDR3nt
-	-	TRBV6-2/TRBV6-3	TRBJ2-7	CASSYLYEQYF	TGTGCCAGCAGTTACCTCTACGAGCAGTACTTC
-	-	TRBV5-1	TRBJ2-2	CASSSAGLGTGELFF	TGCGCCAGCAGCTCAGCGGGCCTAGGGACCGGGGAGCTGTTTTTT
-	-	TRBV27	TRBJ1-5	CASSSLPVIDQPQHF	TGTGCCAGCAGTTCCCTCCCGGTTATCGATCAGCCCCAGCATTTT
-	-	TRBV7-3	TRBJ2-5	CASSILASEWWETQYF	TGTGCCAGCAGCATCCTAGCGTCGGAGTGGTGGGAGACCCAGTACTTC
-	-	TRBV5-1	TRBJ2-7	CASRPLATPYEQYF	TGCGCCAGCCGACCCCTAGCTACCCCCTACGAGCAGTACTTC
few	TRBD1	TRBV9	TRBJ2-1	CASSPTGKSSYNEQFF	TGTGCCAGCAGCCCGACAGGGAAGAGCTCCTACAATGAGCAGTTCTTC
-	TRBD2	TRBV24-1	TRBJ2-5	CATSDSGTSGRAGQETQYF	TGTGCCACCAGTGATTCCGGGACTAGCGGGAGGGCCGGGCAAGAGACCCAGTACTTC
-	-	TRBV29-1	TRBJ1-1	CSVEGQGSAFF	TGCAGCGTTGAGGGGCAGGGGAGTGCTTTCTTT
-	TRBD1	TRBV2	TRBJ2-7	CASSPRQGPSYEQYF	TGTGCCAGCAGTCCCCGACAGGGGCCTTCCTACGAGCAGTACTTC
-	TRBD2	TRBV27	TRBJ2-1	CASSPGTSGRNEQFF	TGTGCCAGCAGTCCCGGGACTAGCGGGAGAAATGAGCAGTTCTTC
-	-	TRBV11-3	TRBJ2-5	CARGCGGLGETQYF	TGTGCCCGGGGGTGTGGAGGCCTGGGGGAGACCCAGTACTTC
-	TRBD2	TRBV5-4	TRBJ2-1	CASSSGLAGGLEQFF	TGTGCCAGCAGTTCGGGACTAGCGGGAGGGCTTGAGCAGTTCTTC
-	TRBD2	TRBV5-1	TRBJ2-5	CASSLASGTQETQYF	TGCGCCAGCAGCTTGGCTAGCGGTACCCAAGAGACCCAGTACTTC
-	TRBD2	TRBV2	TRBJ2-1	CATTQERRLAGSTSYNEQFF	TGTGCCACCACACAAGAGAGGCGACTAGCGGGATCAACATCCTACAATGAGCAGTTCTTC
-	TRBD2	TRBV27	TRBJ2-3	CASSLGTSGITDTQYF	TGTGCCAGCAGTTTAGGGACTAGCGGAATCACAGATACGCAGTATTTT
once	-	TRBV21-1	TRBJ2-7	CASSTRRGGQRERHYEQYF	TGTGCCAGCAGCACCCGCCGTGGGGGGCAGCGGGAGCGCCACTACGAGCAGTACTTC
-	TRBD1	TRBV3-1/TRBV3-2	TRBJ1-1	CASSTQQGMNTEAFF	TGTGCCAGCAGCACCCAACAGGGGATGAACACTGAAGCTTTCTTT
-	TRBD1	TRBV5-6	TRBJ2-7	CASSPSGTGIHEQYF	TGTGCCAGCAGCCCGAGCGGGACAGGGATCCACGAGCAGTACTTC
-	TRBD2	TRBV6-5	TRBJ2-3	CASSSGRGGTDTQYF	TGTGCCAGCAGTAGCGGGAGGGGGGGCACAGATACGCAGTATTTT
-	TRBD1	TRBV7-2	TRBJ2-7	CASSPRSGTGSEQYF	TGTGCCAGCAGCCCCAGGTCGGGGACAGGGAGCGAGCAGTACTTC
-	-	TRBV25-1	TRBJ1-2	CASSWTGGSGYTF	TGTGCCAGCAGTTGGACGGGGGGGAGTGGCTACACCTTC
-	TRBD1	TRBV28	TRBJ2-2	CACRDRLKSNTGELFF	TGTGCGTGCAGGGACAGGTTGAAATCGAACACCGGGGAGCTGTTTTTT
once	-	TRBV18	TRBJ1-6	CASSPVGDNSPLHF	TGTGCCAGCTCACCAGTAGGGGATAATTCACCCCTCCACTTT
-	TRBD1	TRBV28	TRBJ1-5	CASSLKRGRLQPQHF	TGTGCCAGCAGTTTAAAGAGGGGGCGTTTACAGCCCCAGCATTTT
-	TRBD1	TRBV6-6	TRBJ1-1	CASRGQGASEAFF	TGTGCCAGCAGGGGACAGGGGGCTTCTGAAGCTTTCTTT
-	TRBD2	TRBV9	TRBJ2-3	CASSVDSGRAGTDTQYF	TGTGCCAGCAGCGTAGATAGCGGGAGGGCCGGCACAGATACGCAGTATTTT
-	-	TRBV7-9	TRBJ2-3	CASSPHLDSSTDTQYF	TGTGCCAGCAGCCCTCACCTGGACAGTAGCACAGATACGCAGTATTTT
-	TRBD2	TRBV28	TRBJ2-7	CASSPFLAGGSREQYF	TGTGCCAGCAGTCCCTTTCTAGCGGGAGGGTCGCGGGAGCAGTACTTC
many	TRBD1	TRBV6-2/TRBV6-3	TRBJ1-5	CASSQTGEAQPQHF	TGTGCCAGCAGTCAAACAGGGGAAGCTCAGCCCCAGCATTTT
-	-	TRBV7-9	TRBJ1-1	CASTISGGRGSTEAFF	TGTGCCAGCACCATTAGCGGGGGGCGCGGGAGCACTGAAGCTTTCTTT
-	TRBD2	TRBV6-6	TRBJ2-1	CASSRSGGGSYNEQFF	TGTGCCAGCAGTCGCAGCGGGGGGGGATCCTACAATGAGCAGTTCTTC
-	TRBD1	TRBV5-5	TRBJ1-2	CASSLRGQPYGYTF	TGTGCCAGCAGCCTACGGGGACAGCCCTATGGCTACACCTTC
-	TRBD1	TRBV30	TRBJ1-2	CAWSESTGGSGYTF	TGTGCCTGGAGTGAAAGCACAGGGGGTAGTGGCTACACCTTC
-	-	TRBV7-8	TRBJ1-4	CASSPQTVVNEKLFF	TGTGCCAGCAGCCCTCAGACAGTGGTGAATGAAAAACTGTTTTTT
-	-	TRBV5-1	TRBJ2-5	CASSFNSGVETQYF	TGCGCCAGCAGCTTCAATTCCGGGGTGGAGACCCAGTACTTC
-	TRBD2	TRBV7-2	TRBJ2-2	CASSQRTSGSPGELFF	TGTGCCAGCAGCCAAAGGACTAGCGGGAGTCCCGGGGAGCTGTTTTTT
-	TRBD1	TRBV5-4	TRBJ2-6	CASSPGQGTNVLTF	TGTGCCAGCAGCCCCGGACAGGGAACCAACGTCCTGACTTTC
-	-	TRBV28	TRBJ2-7	CASSARRVEQYF	TGTGCCAGCAGCGCTAGACGGGTCGAGCAGTACTTC
medium-sized	-	TRBV7-3	TRBJ2-3	CASSLGVTGTDTQYF	TGTGCCAGCAGCTTAGGCGTAACAGGCACAGATACGCAGTATTTT